This TCR beta chain emerged from a study of vaccination and CD4 T cells after COVID-19. Study summary: Stimulation of the cells used overlapping spike peptide pools from SARS-CoV-2 and from the common cold coronaviruses HCoV-NL63, HCoV-OC43 and HCoV-229E.

The V end lost 3 bases, the J end lost 1 base, and 9 bases lay between the germline ends. Germline CDR1 is DFQATT and CDR2 is SNEGSKA (reference sequence). This CDR3 contains 13 residues. This clonotype was observed a handful of times. Its cognate antigen is unknown. Sequencing of the DNA from cultured CD4+ T cells was carried out with the Oncomine TCR Beta short-read assay. TCRdb called the PCR reads again in MiXCR, with one record for every CDR3 protein. The repertoire holds about 20,000 distinct CDR3 sequences, with around 45% as singletons. Treatment described: approximately nine-day PBMC culture with coronavirus spike peptide pools or control peptides (ViraFEST assay).

This receptor was identified in a human donor who had recovered from COVID-19. The specimen was CD4+ T cells from blood, cultured in vitro. The J gene is TRBJ1-1, the V gene TRBV20-1, with D uncertain. The CDR3 reads CSAREDANTEAFF. The CDR3 nucleotides are TGCAGTGCTAGGGAGGACGCGAACACTGAAGCTTTCTTT.